This TCR beta chain stems from a study of molecular identifiers for immune sequencing clone quantification. Of note for this clonotype: No antigen is known for it.

Sorting isolated naive CD8 T cells as CD8+CD4-CCR7+CD45RA+ events. The CDR3 runs 15 residues. Trimming took off 2 bases at V and 2 bases at J, with 14 bases between the two ends. CDR1 is SGHTS and CDR2 is YDEGEE in the germline V gene. General study points: Clones with over 20 RNA copies captured over 98% of effector molecules but under 1% of naive ones.

MiXCR, run by TCRdb on the PCR reads, gives a single entry per CDR3 protein. The sample contains 490,000 or so distinct CDR3 sequences, over 20% of which appear only once. J is TRBJ2-7 and V is TRBV5-8; unclear D gene. The sequenced sample was naive CD8+ T cells from blood, with Jurkat cell RNA spiked in. The sample's subset: FACS-sorted CD8+CD4-CCR7+CD45RA+ naive T cells. This receptor was identified in a human donor in good health. Some libraries in this study had Jurkat cell RNA spiked in. As DNA, the CDR3 is TGTGCCAGCAGCTTAAGTCCCCACAGCCCCTACGAGCAGTACTTC. Encoded protein: CASSLSPHSPYEQYF.